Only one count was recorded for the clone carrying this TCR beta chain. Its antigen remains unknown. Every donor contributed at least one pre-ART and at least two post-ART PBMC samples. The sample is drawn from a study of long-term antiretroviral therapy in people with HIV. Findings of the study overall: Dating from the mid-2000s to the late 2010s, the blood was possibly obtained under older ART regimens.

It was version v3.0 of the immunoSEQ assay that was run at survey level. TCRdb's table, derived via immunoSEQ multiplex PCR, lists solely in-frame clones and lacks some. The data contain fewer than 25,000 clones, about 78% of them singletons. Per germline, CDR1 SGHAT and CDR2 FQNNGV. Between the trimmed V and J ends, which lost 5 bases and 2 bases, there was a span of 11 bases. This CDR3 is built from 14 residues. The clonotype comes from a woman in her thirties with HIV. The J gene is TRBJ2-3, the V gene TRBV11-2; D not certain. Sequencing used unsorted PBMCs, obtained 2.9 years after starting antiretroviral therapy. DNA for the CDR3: TGTGCCAGCAGCCTGGACCACCTCACAGATACGCAGTATTTT. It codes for CASSLDHLTDTQYF.